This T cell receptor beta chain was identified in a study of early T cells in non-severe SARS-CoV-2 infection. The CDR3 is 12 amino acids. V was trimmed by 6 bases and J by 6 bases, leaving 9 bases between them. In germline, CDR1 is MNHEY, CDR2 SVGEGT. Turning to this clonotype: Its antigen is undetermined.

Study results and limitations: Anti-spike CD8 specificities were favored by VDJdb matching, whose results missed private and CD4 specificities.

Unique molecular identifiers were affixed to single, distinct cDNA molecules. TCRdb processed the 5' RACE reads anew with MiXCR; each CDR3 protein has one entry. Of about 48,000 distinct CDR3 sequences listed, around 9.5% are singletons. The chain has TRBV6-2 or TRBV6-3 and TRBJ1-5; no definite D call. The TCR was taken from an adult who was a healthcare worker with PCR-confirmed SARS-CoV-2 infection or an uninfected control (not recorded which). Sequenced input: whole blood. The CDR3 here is CASRQNPQPQHF. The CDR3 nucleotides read TGTGCCAGCAGACAAAACCCTCAGCCCCAGCATTTT.